The rows below give T cell receptor beta chains drawn from one sample of a study of blood T cells in healthy people across ages. TCRdb reprocessed the 5' RACE reads via MiXCR and lists one record per CDR3 protein. The repertoire holds more than 1,000,000 distinct CDR3 sequences, with 20% to 25% as singletons. This sample also appeared in a second study, on T cells of mothers and their children.

Sequenced material: blood. These receptor sequences come from a girl aged 2-9 years in good health. Both conserved end residues are part of each CDR3. A D gene is named only where the DNA matches it firmly. Only some rows state a clone size, as once, few, many or a class for expanded clones.

j_gene: TRBJ1-1; abundance: -; v_gene: TRBV27; d_gene: TRBD1; CDR3aa: CASSLLGRGTEAFF; CDR3nt: TGTGCCAGCAGTTTATTGGGCAGGGGGACTGAAGCTTTCTTT
j_gene: TRBJ2-7; abundance: -; v_gene: TRBV18; d_gene: -; CDR3aa: CASSPSGLLSEQYF; CDR3nt: TGTGCCAGCTCACCATCGGGACTTCTGTCCGAGCAGTACTTC
j_gene: TRBJ2-1; abundance: -; v_gene: TRBV2; d_gene: TRBD1; CDR3aa: CAIGGGQGDPLRYNEQFF; CDR3nt: TGTGCCATCGGGGGGGGACAGGGGGACCCCTTAAGATACAATGAGCAGTTCTTC
j_gene: TRBJ2-5; abundance: many; v_gene: TRBV7-9; d_gene: -; CDR3aa: CASSFGVETQYF; CDR3nt: TGTGCCAGCAGCTTTGGGGTAGAGACCCAGTACTTC
j_gene: TRBJ2-1; abundance: -; v_gene: TRBV7-3; d_gene: -; CDR3aa: CASSLGGANNEQFF; CDR3nt: TGTGCCAGCAGCTTAGGCGGGGCCAACAATGAGCAGTTCTTC
j_gene: TRBJ2-5; abundance: -; v_gene: TRBV13; d_gene: -; CDR3aa: CASSPGRAPTETQYF; CDR3nt: TGTGCCAGCAGCCCCGGCCGGGCCCCGACTGAGACCCAGTACTTC
j_gene: TRBJ2-7; abundance: -; v_gene: TRBV2; d_gene: TRBD2; CDR3aa: CASTAGEDEQYF; CDR3nt: TGTGCCAGCACAGCGGGGGAGGACGAGCAGTACTTC
j_gene: TRBJ1-2; abundance: few; v_gene: TRBV7-2; d_gene: TRBD1; CDR3aa: CASSYGTGNYGYTF; CDR3nt: TGTGCCAGCAGTTACGGGACAGGGAACTATGGCTACACCTTC
j_gene: TRBJ2-7; abundance: few; v_gene: TRBV20-1; d_gene: TRBD2; CDR3aa: CSAGRLTSLKLYF; CDR3nt: TGCAGTGCTGGCCGCTTGACTAGCCTTAAGCTGTACTTC
j_gene: TRBJ1-4; abundance: -; v_gene: TRBV7-9; d_gene: TRBD1; CDR3aa: CASSARQGWIEKLFF; CDR3nt: TGTGCCAGCAGCGCGCGACAGGGTTGGATCGAAAAACTGTTTTTT
j_gene: TRBJ2-1; abundance: -; v_gene: TRBV11-1; d_gene: TRBD1; CDR3aa: CASRGTGPYNEQFF; CDR3nt: TGTGCCAGCAGAGGGACAGGGCCATACAATGAGCAGTTCTTC
j_gene: TRBJ2-1; abundance: many; v_gene: TRBV20-1; d_gene: -; CDR3aa: CSAREDYSDSYNEQFF; CDR3nt: TGCAGTGCTAGAGAGGACTACTCCGACTCCTACAATGAGCAGTTCTTC
j_gene: TRBJ2-7; abundance: -; v_gene: TRBV29-1; d_gene: TRBD2; CDR3aa: CSVKTSGGYEQYF; CDR3nt: TGCAGCGTGAAGACTAGCGGGGGGTACGAGCAGTACTTC
j_gene: TRBJ2-5; abundance: -; v_gene: TRBV7-3; d_gene: -; CDR3aa: CASSPGTQLQETQYF; CDR3nt: TGTGCCAGCAGCCCCGGGACCCAACTCCAAGAGACCCAGTACTTC
j_gene: TRBJ1-2; abundance: few; v_gene: TRBV5-1; d_gene: TRBD1; CDR3aa: CASSRTGARYTF; CDR3nt: TGCGCCAGCAGCCGGACAGGGGCCCGCTACACCTTC
j_gene: TRBJ1-1; abundance: few; v_gene: TRBV12-3/TRBV12-4; d_gene: -; CDR3aa: CASSLGHDPEAFF; CDR3nt: TGTGCCAGCAGTTTGGGTCATGATCCCGAAGCTTTCTTT
j_gene: TRBJ2-5; abundance: few; v_gene: TRBV4-2; d_gene: TRBD2; CDR3aa: CASSQDLAGGQETQYF; CDR3nt: TGTGCCAGCAGCCAAGACCTAGCGGGGGGTCAAGAGACCCAGTACTTC
j_gene: TRBJ1-1; abundance: few; v_gene: TRBV29-1; d_gene: -; CDR3aa: CSVEGQRMNTEAFF; CDR3nt: TGCAGCGTTGAGGGACAACGCATGAACACTGAAGCTTTCTTT
j_gene: TRBJ2-5; abundance: -; v_gene: TRBV24-1; d_gene: -; CDR3aa: CATRPGASETQYF; CDR3nt: TGTGCCACACGCCCTGGGGCTTCAGAGACCCAGTACTTC
j_gene: TRBJ1-1; abundance: -; v_gene: TRBV11-2; d_gene: -; CDR3aa: CASSLEEFSNTEAFF; CDR3nt: TGTGCCAGCAGCTTGGAGGAATTCTCAAACACTGAAGCTTTCTTT